The 8 T cell receptor beta chains below come from one sample, sequenced in a study of identical twins. TCRdb recomputed calls from the 5' RACE reads with MiXCR, one row per CDR3 protein. The table records about 100,000 distinct CDR3 sequences, under 7% of them present only once. Sequencing used memory T cells sorted from blood. These receptors were obtained from a woman aged 50 to 60 in good health.

This clonotype was recorded at least ten times. The gene calls are TRBV12-3 or TRBV12-4 and TRBJ2-2; D unclear. Trimming stripped 9 bases from V and 0 bases from J, with 11 bases between. This CDR3 spans 14 amino acids. This chain's CDR3 is CASTATTNTGELFF. CDR3 bases: TGTGCCAGTACGGCTACAACGAACACCGGGGAGCTGTTTTTT.

This clonotype occurred many times. This sequence joins TRBV12-3 or TRBV12-4 and TRBJ1-1; D remains unclear. Trimming cost V 6 bases and J 1 base, with 12 bases left between them. The CDR3 sequence is 14 residues long. The CDR3 reads CASSSLTANTEAFF. In DNA form, the CDR3 reads TGTGCCAGCAGCTCCCTTACAGCGAACACTGAAGCTTTCTTT.

This clonotype showed up many times. The rearrangement joins TRBV10-3 to TRBJ1-6; tentative D call: TRBD1 (5 bases). The CDR3 extends over 13 amino acids. Trimming took off 11 bases at V and 7 bases at J, with 15 bases between the two ends. Germline lookup yields CDR1 ENHRY and CDR2 SYGVKD. CDR3 coding DNA: TGTGCCGGGTCAGGGCCTCGCAATTCACCCCTCCACTTT. Translation: CAGSGPRNSPLHF.

This clonotype was seen at least ten times. The chain combines TRBV5-1 with TRBJ2-6; D call uncertain. The V end was cut by 4 bases, the J end by 0 bases, with 8 bases between. The CDR3 runs to 15 residues. The germline V gene has CDR1 SGHRS and CDR2 YFSETQ. The CDR3 loop reads CASSAGYSGANVLTF. The DNA for the CDR3 is TGCGCCAGCAGCGCCGGATACTCTGGGGCCAACGTCCTGACTTTC.

This clonotype was observed at least ten times. V and J are TRBV6-5 and TRBJ2-7; 8 bases agree with TRBD1. Unmatched junction bases numbered 4, after V lost 0 bases and J lost 0 bases. The V gene's germline CDR1 is MNHEY and CDR2 SVGAGI. CDR3 length: 16 amino acids. Here the CDR3 DNA reads TGTGCCAGCAGTTACTCCCGGGACAGGCGCTCCTACGAGCAGTACTTC. Translation gives CASSYSRDRRSYEQYF.

The rearrangement links TRBV21-1 to TRBJ2-7; the listed D gene, TRBD2, was not tested against the DNA. TRBV21-1 is a documented pseudogene. The CDR3 totals 19 residues. CDR3 residues: CASSESPEALAGGDYEQYV. Here the CDR3 DNA reads TGTGCCAGCAGCGAGTCCCCCGAAGCCCTAGCGGGAGGGGACTACGAGCAGTACGTC.

Only a few counts were recorded for this clonotype. The chain recombines TRBV19 with TRBJ2-3, with D unresolved. Germline V lookup: CDR1 LNHDA, CDR2 SQIVND (reference sequence). There are 12 residues in the CDR3. Trimming took off 6 bases at V and 2 bases at J, with 6 bases between the two ends. The DNA of the CDR3 is TGTGCCAGTAGGGGATACACAGATACGCAGTATTTT. Translation: CASRGYTDTQYF.

This clonotype was recorded at least ten times. The CDR3: CASRPDPGTGGIRGYTF. CDR3 nucleotide sequence: TGTGCCAGCAGACCGGACCCCGGGACAGGGGGGATCCGTGGCTACACCTTC. J is TRBJ1-2 and V is TRBV25-1, with TRBD1 matching 11 bases. This CDR3 has 17 residues. Germline V gives CDR1 MGHDK, CDR2 SYGVNS. J was trimmed by 7 bases and V by 6 bases; bases with no gene match: 16.